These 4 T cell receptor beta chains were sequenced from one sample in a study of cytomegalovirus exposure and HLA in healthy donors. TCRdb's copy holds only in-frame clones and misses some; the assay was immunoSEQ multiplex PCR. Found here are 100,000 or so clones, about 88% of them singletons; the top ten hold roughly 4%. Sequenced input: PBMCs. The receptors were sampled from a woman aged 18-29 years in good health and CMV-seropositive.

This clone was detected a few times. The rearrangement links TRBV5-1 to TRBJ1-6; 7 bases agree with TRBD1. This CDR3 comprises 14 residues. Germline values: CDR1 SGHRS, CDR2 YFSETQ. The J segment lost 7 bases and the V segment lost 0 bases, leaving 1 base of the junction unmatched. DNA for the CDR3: TGCGCCAGCAGCTTGGGGGACAGAAATTCACCCCTCCACTTT. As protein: CASSLGDRNSPLHF.

CDR3 protein: CASSPLSGSLYEQYF. The CDR3 nucleotides are TGTGCCAGCAGCCCGCTCAGCGGGAGTCTCTACGAGCAGTACTTC. The chain uses TRBV27 and TRBJ2-7, with 8 bases that match TRBD2. The CDR3 length is 15 residues. CDR1 is MNHEY and CDR2 is SMNVEV in the germline V gene (reference sequence). The V and J ends lost 6 bases and 3 bases, in that order; junction bases with no gene match: 10.

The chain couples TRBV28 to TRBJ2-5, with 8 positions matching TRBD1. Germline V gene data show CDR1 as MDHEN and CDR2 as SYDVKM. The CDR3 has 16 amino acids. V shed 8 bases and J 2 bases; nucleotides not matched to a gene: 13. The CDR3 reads CASHFAGRGLQETQYF. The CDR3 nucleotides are TGTGCCAGCCACTTCGCGGGCAGGGGGCTTCAAGAGACCCAGTACTTC.

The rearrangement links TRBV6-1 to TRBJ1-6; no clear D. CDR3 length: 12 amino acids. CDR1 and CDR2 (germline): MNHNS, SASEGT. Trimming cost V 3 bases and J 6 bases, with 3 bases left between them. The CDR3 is CASSDGNSPLHF. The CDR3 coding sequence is TGTGCCAGCAGTGACGGTAATTCACCCCTCCACTTT.